The 31 T cell receptor beta chains listed next were all sequenced from one sample in a study of read filtering for tumor transcriptome and immune sequencing. This library used 300 to 500 ng RNA and molecular barcoded adaptors spanning alpha/delta and beta/gamma chains. TCRdb used MiXCR to reprocess the reads, holding one entry per CDR3 protein. This table has about 40,000 distinct CDR3 sequences, about 13% appearing once. The sequenced material came from a population of CD138-negative cells sorted from bone marrow. The receptors were gathered from a donor aged 40 or over with multiple myeloma.

This clonotype was detected ten times or more. J is TRBJ2-3 and V is TRBV6-6; D is possibly TRBD2 (5 bases). This CDR3 region has 16 residues. With 2 bases removed from V and 3 bases from J, the gap between germline ends came to 15 bases. Germline V gene lookup returns CDR1 MNHNY and CDR2 SVGAGI (reference sequence). The CDR3 bases are TGTGCCAGCAGTTACCCCGGACTCTCGGGTACAGATACGCAGTATTTT. Translation gives CASSYPGLSGTDTQYF.

This clonotype was counted many times. The CDR3: CASSHGPTYEQYF. The CDR3 DNA is TGTGCCAGCAGCCATGGACCAACCTACGAGCAGTACTTC. J is TRBJ2-7 and V is TRBV7-6; D gene uncertain. The germline CDR1 and CDR2 sequences are SGHVS and FNYEAQ. The CDR3 runs to 13 residues. V gave up 5 bases and J gave up 2 bases, with 10 bases separating them.

This clonotype came up many times. The CDR3 loop reads CASSLTGSYSGANVLTF. The CDR3 DNA reads TGTGCCAGCAGCTTAACAGGGTCCTACTCTGGGGCCAACGTCCTGACTTTC. V usage is TRBV7-3 and J usage is TRBJ2-6; D not certain. Between the trimmed V and J ends, which lost 0 bases and 0 bases, there was a span of 9 bases. The CDR3 consists of 17 residues. Germline CDR1 SGHTA, CDR2 FQGTGA.

This clonotype was observed many times. The chain couples TRBV15 to TRBJ2-2; D gene uncertain. Germline lookup yields CDR1 LNHNV and CDR2 YYDKDF (reference sequence). The CDR3 has 14 residues. V lost 0 bases and J lost 6, with 8 bases in between. CDR3 region: CATSRDSLAGELFF. Here the CDR3 DNA reads TGTGCCACCAGCAGAGATTCCCTTGCCGGGGAGCTGTTTTTT.

The genes are TRBV6-5 and TRBJ1-2; D gene uncertain. Trimming took off 8 bases at V and 6 bases at J, with 10 bases between the two ends. Germline lookup yields CDR1 MNHEY and CDR2 SVGAGI. The CDR3 spans 11 residues. CDR3 protein: CASLSLNGYTF. The CDR3 coding sequence is TGTGCCAGCTTGAGTCTTAATGGCTACACCTTC.

This clonotype has at least ten counts. The chain joins TRBV11-2 to TRBJ1-4, with D possibly TRBD1 on 5 matching bases. The germline V and J ends were trimmed by 5 bases and 8 bases, with 15 bases remaining between them. The germline gives CDR1 SGHAT, CDR2 FQNNGV. The CDR3 loop spans 14 amino acids. As DNA, the CDR3 is TGTGCCAGCAGCCCCGGGGGGACCTTAGAAAAACTGTTTTTT. Translating gives CASSPGGTLEKLFF. The full variable domain, in which reference TRBV11-2 and TRBJ1-4 provide the parts outside the CDR3, is EAGVAQSPRYKIIEKRQSVAFWCNPISGHATLYWYQQILGQGPKLLIQFQNNGVVDDSQLPKDRFSAERLKGVDSTLKIQPAKLEDSAVYLCASSPGGTLEKLFFGSGTQLSVL.

Comment on this clonotype: Given a much more abundant clone one base away, this may be a read error. CDR3 in amino acids: CSARELAGRPYNEQFF. The CDR3 DNA follows: TGCAGTGCTAGAGAACTAGCGGGCCGGCCCTACAATGAGCAGTTCTTC. The V and J genes are TRBV20-1 and TRBJ2-1; 9 nucleotides agree with TRBD2. Losses at the gene ends were 0 bases for V and 2 bases for J; bases not matched to a gene: 5. The CDR3 is 16 amino acids. From germline, CDR1 is DFQATT and CDR2 SNEGSKA (reference sequence).

This clonotype was counted ten times or more. The gene calls are TRBV25-1 and TRBJ2-5, with TRBD2 matching over 7 bases. CDR3 length: 13 residues. The J segment lost 5 bases and the V segment lost 4 bases, leaving 4 bases of the junction unmatched. Germline lookup yields CDR1 MGHDK and CDR2 SYGVNS. CDR3 DNA: TGTGCCAGCAGTGTGGCTAGCGGTGAGACCCAGTACTTC. Encoded protein: CASSVASGETQYF.

The table lists this clonotype with many counts. The V and J genes are TRBV9 and TRBJ2-5, with no clear D. This CDR3 is 12 amino acids long. V lost 7 bases to trimming and J lost 6 bases, with 13 bases between them. Germline lookup yields CDR1 SGDLS and CDR2 YYNGEE. For the CDR3, the DNA is TGTGCCAGCCCGGCGAAATTCCAGACCCAGTACTTC. It encodes CASPAKFQTQYF.

This clonotype was observed many times. The chain links TRBV28 to TRBJ2-5; unclear D gene. V dropped 2 bases and J dropped 2 bases, with 6 bases sitting between them. The CDR3 runs to 13 residues. The germline gives CDR1 MDHEN, CDR2 SYDVKM. CDR3 region: CASSLEVQETQYF. CDR3 sequence (DNA): TGTGCCAGCAGTTTAGAAGTTCAAGAGACCCAGTACTTC.

J is TRBJ1-1 and V is TRBV20-1; D may be TRBD1 (6 bases). There are 11 residues in the CDR3. Germline loops: CDR1 DFQATT, CDR2 SNEGSKA (reference sequence). Trimming cost V 6 bases and J 11 bases, with 16 bases left between them. The CDR3 sequence: CSAPTRGEAFF. The CDR3 nucleotides read TGCAGTGCCCCGACCAGGGGTGAGGCTTTCTTT.

This clonotype was seen at least ten times. The J gene is TRBJ2-3, the V gene TRBV29-1; 7 nucleotides agree with TRBD1. The CDR3 is made up of 15 amino acids. Germline V CDR1 and CDR2: SQVTM, ANQGSEA. After removal of 6 bases from V and 0 bases from J, the junction contained 9 bases not matched to a gene. CDR3 in amino acids: CSVVRDSYSTDTQYF. The DNA for the CDR3 is TGCAGCGTGGTACGGGACAGCTATAGCACAGATACGCAGTATTTT.

Ten or more counts support this clonotype. The rearrangement joins TRBV6-1 to TRBJ2-4, with 13 bases aligning to TRBD2. Germline V CDR1 and CDR2: MNHNS, SASEGT. The J segment lost 1 base and the V segment lost 2 bases, leaving 23 bases of the junction unmatched. The CDR3 extends over 24 amino acids. The CDR3 DNA reads TGTGCCAGCAGTGAAAGGGGATGGACAGCTCTAGGACTAGCGGGAGTTGGGGCCAAAAACATTCAGTACTTC. It codes for CASSERGWTALGLAGVGAKNIQYF.

This clonotype has ten or more counts. The chain links TRBV20-1 to TRBJ2-3, with 12 bases lining up with TRBD2. The germline CDR1 and CDR2 sequences are DFQATT and SNEGSKA (reference sequence). Losses at the gene ends were 6 bases for V and 6 bases for J; bases not matched to a gene: 10. CDR3 length: 15 residues. The CDR3 nucleotides read TGCAGTGCAACACACGGACTAGCGGGATCGGATACGCAGTATTTT. Residues: CSATHGLAGSDTQYF.

About this clonotype: A much larger clone is a single base away; this may be a read error. This sequence joins TRBV7-9 and TRBJ2-7; no clear D gene. The germline V gene encodes CDR1 SEHNR and CDR2 FQNEAQ (reference sequence). This CDR3 is 11 amino acids long. The V gene lost 2 bases and the J gene lost 12 bases, with 11 bases spanning the gap. The CDR3 region has the DNA TGTGCCAGCAGCTTAAAGGCTGGATGGTACTTC. It yields the protein CASSLKAGWYF.

This clonotype was seen a handful of times. This chain connects TRBV12-5 to TRBJ2-2, with D uncertain. The germline CDR1 and CDR2 sequences are LGHNT and FRNRAP. V shed 6 bases and J shed 7 bases, with 9 bases lying between them. The CDR3 is 12 residues long. CDR3 coding DNA: TGTGCTAGTGGGGGGATTGACGGGGAGCTGTTTTTT. Its translation: CASGGIDGELFF.

This clonotype was counted ten times or more. The genes are TRBV6-1 and TRBJ1-2; no definite D call. The CDR3 has 14 amino acids. CDR1 and CDR2 from the germline V gene are MNHNS and SASEGT. V lost 3 bases to trimming and J lost 6 bases, with 14 bases between them. The CDR3 region has the DNA TGTGCCAGCAGTGATGGACGGAAAAAACATGGCTACACCTTC. It translates to CASSDGRKKHGYTF.

This clonotype was seen repeatedly, ten times or more. The CDR3, as DNA: TGTGCCAGCAGCGAGATTAGTAGGGCCCAAGAGACCCAGTACTTC. Translated, it gives CASSEISRAQETQYF. V is TRBV7-9 and J is TRBJ2-5; D not resolved. Germline V CDR1 and CDR2: SEHNR, FQNEAQ (reference sequence). The V gene lost 5 bases and the J gene lost 1 base, with 14 bases spanning the gap. This CDR3 has 15 amino acids.

This clonotype has more than one count but fewer than ten. Possible read error: a much larger clone is one base away. The chain uses TRBV7-9 and TRBJ2-1; 13 bases align to TRBD2. CDR1 and CDR2 (germline): SEHNR, FQNEAQ (reference sequence). The CDR3 runs to 15 residues. The CDR3: CASRPLAGGRNEQLF. Written as DNA, the CDR3 is TGTGCCAGCAGACCACTAGCGGGAGGGCGCAATGAGCAGCTCTTC.

By proportion, this clonotype is medium-sized. This chain uses TRBV12-3 or TRBV12-4 with TRBJ1-6, with 7 bases fitting TRBD1. The CDR3 covers 13 residues. The V gene end was trimmed by 10 bases and the J gene end by 6 bases; junction bases not matched to a gene: 6. The CDR3 is CATGQDSNSPLHF. DNA for the CDR3: TGTGCCACCGGACAGGATTCTAATTCACCCCTCCACTTT.

There are many counts of this clonotype. The rearrangement uses TRBV20-1 and TRBJ2-3, with D possibly called TRBD1 or TRBD2 (5 bases each). Germline assignment: CDR1 DFQATT and CDR2 SNEGSKA (reference sequence). The CDR3 is 17 amino acids. V was clipped by 5 bases and J by 0 bases, with 21 bases between them. This CDR3 is CSAGGLLPSSSTDTQYF. The DNA for the CDR3 is TGCAGTGCTGGGGGTCTACTCCCGTCCTCTAGCACAGATACGCAGTATTTT.

This clonotype came up many times. The chain uses TRBV7-2 and TRBJ2-1; the match to TRBD2 covers 10 bases. The CDR3 loop spans 14 amino acids. Germline CDR1 and CDR2: SGHTA and FQGNSA. V trimming: 11 bases; J trimming: 4 bases; junction bases outside the gene matches: 8. The CDR3 protein is CASSGRASYNEQFF. The CDR3 nucleotides read TGTGCCTCAAGCGGGAGGGCCTCGTACAATGAGCAGTTCTTC.

This clonotype came up many times. The gene calls are TRBV20-1 and TRBJ1-1; 7 bases map to TRBD1. Germline assignment: CDR1 DFQATT and CDR2 SNEGSKA (reference sequence). The junction had 11 bases not matched to a gene; V was cut back by 3 bases and J by 1 base. CDR3 size: 16 residues. The CDR3 is CSASDLEGGRNTEAFF. CDR3 in DNA: TGCAGTGCTAGCGACCTTGAAGGGGGCAGGAACACTGAAGCTTTCTTT.

The gene calls are TRBV4-1 and TRBJ2-4, with D possibly being TRBD1 (6 bases). Germline lookup yields CDR1 MGHRA and CDR2 YSYEKL. The CDR3 spans 17 residues. V was pared by 3 bases and J by 0 bases, with 15 bases between. Here the CDR3 reads CASSQGAQFLAKNIQYF. The CDR3 bases are TGCGCCAGCAGCCAGGGGGCACAGTTTCTAGCCAAAAACATTCAGTACTTC.

This clonotype was recorded at least ten times. The chain is built from TRBV2 and TRBJ2-3; TRBD2 agrees at 9 bases. The CDR3 length is 16 residues. The V gene's germline CDR1 is SNHLY and CDR2 FYNNEI. Trimming cost V 6 bases and J 0 bases; bases outside gene matches: 7. The CDR3 coding sequence is TGTGCCAGCAGGCCCGGGACTAGCCTCAGCACAGATACGCAGTATTTT. It encodes CASRPGTSLSTDTQYF.

This clonotype was picked up a small number of times. J is TRBJ2-1 and V is TRBV20-1; 8 bases agree with TRBD2. J gave up 3 bases and V 0 bases, and 7 bases lay outside the gene matches. Germline V gene lookup returns CDR1 DFQATT and CDR2 SNEGSKA (reference sequence). The CDR3 covers 16 residues. The CDR3 nucleotides read TGCAGTGCTAGAGATCCCTATGCGGGAGGCTACAATGAGCAGTTCTTC. It translates to CSARDPYAGGYNEQFF.

This clonotype was seen many times. CDR3 coding DNA: TGCGCCAGCAGTGGACTAGCGGGAGGAGAGACCCAGTACTTC. It encodes CASSGLAGGETQYF. This rearrangement joins TRBV5-1 to TRBJ2-5; 14 nucleotides match TRBD2. The germline gives CDR1 SGHRS, CDR2 YFSETQ. This CDR3 region has 14 residues. The trim removed 5 bases at V and 4 bases at J, leaving 1 base unmatched.

This clonotype was counted ten times or more. This chain links TRBV29-1 with TRBJ2-2; 11 bases are a match to TRBD2. V lost 4 bases, J lost 7 bases, and 5 bases stayed unmatched. This CDR3 has 14 residues. Per the germline V gene, CDR1 is SQVTM and CDR2 is ANQGSEA. CDR3 DNA sequence: TGCAGCGTTGGGACTAGCGGGCTGGGCGGGGAGCTGTTTTTT. This codes for CSVGTSGLGGELFF.

The CDR3 sequence is CASSLTYGGELFF. The DNA for the CDR3 is TGTGCCAGCAGCTTAACGTACGGCGGGGAGCTGTTTTTT. The rearrangement joins TRBV7-3 to TRBJ2-2; D uncertain. V lost 0 bases and J lost 7, with 6 bases in between. From germline, CDR1 is SGHTA and CDR2 FQGTGA. The CDR3 spans 13 residues.

In this sample, this clonotype turned up many times. The chain combines TRBV29-1 with TRBJ2-5; D is unclear. V shed 4 bases and J shed 1 base, with 16 bases lying between them. Looked up from germline, CDR1 is SQVTM and CDR2 is ANQGSEA. CDR3 length equals 15 residues. CDR3 amino acids: CSVAPGGRSQETQYF. The CDR3 DNA is TGCAGCGTTGCGCCCGGTGGCAGGAGCCAAGAGACCCAGTACTTC.

This clonotype was seen many times. The gene calls are TRBV6-5 and TRBJ2-2; 9 nucleotides agree with TRBD1. The V segment lost 1 base and the J segment 4 bases; nucleotides outside the gene matches: 4. This CDR3 is built from 16 residues. The V gene's germline CDR1 is MNHEY and CDR2 SVGAGI. Here the CDR3 DNA reads TGTGCCAGCAGTTACTTCCAGGACAGGGGCACCGGGGAGCTGTTTTTT. Protein: CASSYFQDRGTGELFF.